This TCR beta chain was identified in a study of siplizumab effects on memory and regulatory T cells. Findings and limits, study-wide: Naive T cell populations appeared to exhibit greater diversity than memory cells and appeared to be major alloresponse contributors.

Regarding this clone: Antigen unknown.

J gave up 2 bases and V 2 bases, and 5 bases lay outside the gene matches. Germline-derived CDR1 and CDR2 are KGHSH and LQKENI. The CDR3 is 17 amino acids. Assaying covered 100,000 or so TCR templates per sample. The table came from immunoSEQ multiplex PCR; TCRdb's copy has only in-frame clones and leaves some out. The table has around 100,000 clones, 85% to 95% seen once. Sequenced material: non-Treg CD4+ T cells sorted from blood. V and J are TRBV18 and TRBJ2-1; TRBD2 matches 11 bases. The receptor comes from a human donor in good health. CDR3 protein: CASSPKTSGSTYNEQFF. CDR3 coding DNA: TGTGCCAGCTCACCAAAAACTAGCGGGAGTACCTACAATGAGCAGTTCTTC.